The text below deals with one T cell receptor (beta chain). Germline is not matched at one junction end, which may reflect a read error. Scientists recovered RNA and DNA together from around 18-30 mg of unsorted bulk tissue. Chronic HBV infection was present, with no prior treatment. Five separate regions were sampled from each tumor. CDR1 and CDR2 from the germline V gene are MGHRA and YSYEKL. This CDR3 region has 16 residues. A primer matching the constant region was used to make TCR beta cDNA from approximately 500 ng of total RNA. Three nested multiplex PCR rounds, a slightly modified ARM-PCR method, built the TCR beta libraries. For 10 cycles apiece, the opening two PCR rounds ran with TRBV1-TRBV30 forward primers and a C-beta reverse primer. TCRdb called the multiplex PCR reads again in MiXCR, with one record for every CDR3 protein. Here the sample spans around 60,000 distinct CDR3 sequences, about 65% being singletons.

The sample belongs to a study of tumor-infiltrating lymphocytes in primary liver carcinoma. The genes are TRBV4-1 and TRBJ2-7; 7 positions match TRBD2. Sequenced sample: liver tumor tissue from sampling region 4. Regarding subset: tumor region T4, right-lateral pole. This clonotype was obtained from a man aged 35 to 55 with primary liver carcinoma and hepatitis B virus infection. CDR3 DNA: TGCGCCAAAAGCCAATTCCTAGCGGAGCCACTTTACGAGCAATACTTC. Protein: CAKSQFLAEPLYEQYF.